This T cell receptor (beta chain) is drawn from a study of blood T cell repertoires in COVID-19. Study-wide context: Nucleic acid was either cDNA or gDNA, and it came from T cells, B-cell-depleted T cells, or PBMCs.

This clone was detected only once. In Seattle, patients joined the study during active infection and were tracked longitudinally. This CDR3 has 14 residues. Germline-derived CDR1 and CDR2 are MNHEY and SVGAGI. V dropped 6 bases and J dropped 0 bases, with 12 bases sitting between them. Method: immunoSEQ multiplex PCR; TCRdb's copy keeps in-frame clones and lacks some. Of around 370,000 clones in the sample, about 90% are singletons; the top ten hold about 6.3%. Sequenced material: peripheral blood. The V and J genes are TRBV6-5 and TRBJ2-7; D is unresolved. This TCR was recovered from a woman in her 50s with COVID-19, enrolled during active disease. CDR3 nucleotide sequence: TGTGCCAGCAGGCCCGGATGGAGCTCCTACGAGCAGTACTTC. Encoded protein: CASRPGWSSYEQYF.